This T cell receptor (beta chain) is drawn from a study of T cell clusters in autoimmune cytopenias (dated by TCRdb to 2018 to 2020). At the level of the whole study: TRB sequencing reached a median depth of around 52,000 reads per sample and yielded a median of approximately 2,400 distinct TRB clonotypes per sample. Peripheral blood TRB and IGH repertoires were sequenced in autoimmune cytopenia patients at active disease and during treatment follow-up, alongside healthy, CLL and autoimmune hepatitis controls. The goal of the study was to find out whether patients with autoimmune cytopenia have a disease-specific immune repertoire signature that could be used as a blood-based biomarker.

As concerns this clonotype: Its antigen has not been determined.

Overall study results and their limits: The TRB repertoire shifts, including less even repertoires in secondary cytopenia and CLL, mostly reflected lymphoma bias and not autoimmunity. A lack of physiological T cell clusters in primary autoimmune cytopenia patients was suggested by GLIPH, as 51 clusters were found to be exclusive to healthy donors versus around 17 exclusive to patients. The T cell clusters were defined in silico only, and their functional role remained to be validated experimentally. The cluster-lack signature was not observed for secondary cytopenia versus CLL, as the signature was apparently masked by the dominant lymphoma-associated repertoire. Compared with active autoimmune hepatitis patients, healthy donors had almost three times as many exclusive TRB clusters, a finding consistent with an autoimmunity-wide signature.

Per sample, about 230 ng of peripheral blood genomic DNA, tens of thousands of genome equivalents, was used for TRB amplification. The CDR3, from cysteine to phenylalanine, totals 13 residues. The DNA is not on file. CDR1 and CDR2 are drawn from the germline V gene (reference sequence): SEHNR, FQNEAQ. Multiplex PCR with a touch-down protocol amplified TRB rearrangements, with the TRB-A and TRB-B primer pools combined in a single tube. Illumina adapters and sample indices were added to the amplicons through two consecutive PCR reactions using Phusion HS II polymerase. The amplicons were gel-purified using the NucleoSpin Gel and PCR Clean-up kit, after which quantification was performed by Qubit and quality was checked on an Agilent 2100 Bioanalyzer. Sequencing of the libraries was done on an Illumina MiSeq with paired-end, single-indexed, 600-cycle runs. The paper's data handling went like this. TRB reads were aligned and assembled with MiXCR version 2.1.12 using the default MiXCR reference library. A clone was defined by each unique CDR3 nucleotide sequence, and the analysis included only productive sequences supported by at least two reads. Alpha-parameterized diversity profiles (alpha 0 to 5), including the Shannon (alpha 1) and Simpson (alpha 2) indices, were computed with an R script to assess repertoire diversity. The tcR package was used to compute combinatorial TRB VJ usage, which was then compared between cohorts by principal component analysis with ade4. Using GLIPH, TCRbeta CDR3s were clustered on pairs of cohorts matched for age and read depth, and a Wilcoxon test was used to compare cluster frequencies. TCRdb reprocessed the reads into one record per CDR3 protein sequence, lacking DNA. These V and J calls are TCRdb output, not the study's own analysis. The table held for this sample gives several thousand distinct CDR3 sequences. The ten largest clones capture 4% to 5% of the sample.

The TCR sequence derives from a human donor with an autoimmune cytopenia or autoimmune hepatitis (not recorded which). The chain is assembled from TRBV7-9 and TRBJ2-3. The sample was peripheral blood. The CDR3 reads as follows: CASSGLAADTQYF.